These T cell receptor beta chains were read from a single sample in a study of cytomegalovirus exposure and HLA in healthy donors. The assay was immunoSEQ multiplex PCR, and TCRdb's table has in-frame clones only and misses some. In the table there are approximately 140,000 clones, approximately 80% of which are singletons. Specimen: PBMCs. These receptors originate from a male donor in good health and CMV-seronegative. CDR3s leave out the opening cysteine and the closing phenylalanine or tryptophan.

V gene,J gene,CDR3 protein
TRBV28,TRBJ1-2,ASRGGPGRNYGYT
TRBV6-5,TRBJ1-4,ASSQAGGPNEKLF
TRBV13,TRBJ1-2,ASSLVSVVQSYGYT
TRBV29-1,TRBJ2-5,SVVGTSGPYNEY
TRBV6-1,TRBJ2-3,ASSITSGVADTQY
TRBV11-2,TRBJ2-3,ASSMRRVSPDTQY
TRBV11-2,TRBJ1-3,ASSNWPGSGNTIY
TRBV12-2,TRBJ2-7,ASRSGTGRGYEQY
TRBV4-1,TRBJ2-3,ASSQDALAVTDTQY
TRBV4-1,TRBJ2-5,ASSQPWGTGKETQY
TRBV7-9,TRBJ1-5,ASSGGTGGLNQPQH
TRBV19,TRBJ1-2,ASSPDRTGGYT
TRBV6-6,TRBJ1-2,ASSYGQAGAGYT
TRBV10-2,TRBJ2-7,ASRDQAGAYEQY
TRBV9,TRBJ1-6,ASSVTGVDSPLH
TRBV5-1,TRBJ1-4,ASQQGVTTNEKLF
TRBV7-9,TRBJ1-4,ASSSDRGSATNEKLF
TRBV30,TRBJ1-2,AWSPPGTRVGRT
TRBV27,TRBJ2-3,ASSPYWTSGETTDTQY
TRBV7-9,TRBJ2-1,ASSPLSTGSYNEQF
TRBV19,TRBJ1-2,ASRGSDILANYGYT
TRBV7-3,TRBJ2-1,ASSLTYSNEQF
TRBV10-3,TRBJ2-2,AISGEGTGAHTGELF
TRBV5-5,TRBJ1-1,ASSLVEYAEAF
TRBV11-2,TRBJ2-5,ASSLELTERQETQY
TRBV30,TRBJ2-5,AWAQHGGVETQY
TRBV30,TRBJ2-7,AWSGVGGEAYEQY
TRBV29-1,TRBJ2-7,SVGTGTAPYEQY
TRBV6-6,TRBJ1-1,ASNQGTTGGF
TRBV6-5,TRBJ2-7,ASSTGSTEQY
TRBV4-1,TRBJ2-5,ASSHPIGGRRKETQY
TRBV4-1,TRBJ1-5,ASSQEVRQPQH
TRBV5-6,TRBJ1-2,ASSQTALQGFGYT
TRBV5-1,TRBJ2-7,ASSLGTIYEQY
TRBV28,TRBJ2-7,ASSPLRAVSYEQY
TRBV28,TRBJ2-7,ASTGPGESRTYEQY
TRBV5-4,TRBJ2-7,ASSGDSYEQY
TRBV28,TRBJ1-2,ASDLSGTGTYGYT
TRBV5-4,TRBJ2-3,ASSLAGVYTDTQY
TRBV6-6,TRBJ1-5,ASSSLLTQPQH
TRBV7-6,TRBJ2-1,ASSLGGGYNEQF
TRBV7-3,TRBJ2-1,ASSSSGAAMNNEQF
TRBV19,TRBJ2-2,ASSIGVGAHTGELF
TRBV19,TRBJ1-5,ASSASGTVNQPQH
TRBV5-1,TRBJ2-7,ASSLEAGPSYEQY
TRBV4-3,TRBJ1-1,ASSQDTGSYTEAF
TRBV5-1,TRBJ1-1,ASVDTSMNTEAF
TRBV28,TRBJ2-2,ASSPTMYGELF
TRBV7-9,TRBJ1-2,ASSPQGNYGYT
TRBV18,TRBJ1-1,ASSPLSGTENTEAF
TRBV19,TRBJ2-4,ASSRQQDEKNIQY
TRBV9,TRBJ2-3,ASSPLAGGGDTQY
TRBV2,TRBJ2-1,ASRAGGRSYNEQF